This entry lists 20 T cell receptor beta chains sequenced from one sample in a study of T cell responses to AZD1222 COVID-19 vaccine. Assay: immunoSEQ multiplex PCR; the TCRdb copy retains only in-frame clones and omits some. The repertoire holds about 110,000 clones, with over 75% as singletons. Material: peripheral blood, obtained on day 0 of MenACWY control vaccination. Every receptor here comes from an adult in good health.

This chain joins TRBV6-5 and TRBJ2-3; 8 nucleotides match TRBD1. After removal of 0 bases from V and 9 bases from J, the junction contained 8 bases not matched to a gene. The CDR3 extends over 15 amino acids. Germline CDR1 reads MNHEY; CDR2 reads SVGAGI. The CDR3, as DNA: TGTGCCAGCAGTTACTCGGGGACAGGCTCAAGAACGCAGTATTTT. It is translated as CASSYSGTGSRTQYF.

The chain combines TRBV4-2 with TRBJ1-1; D not resolved. Looked up from germline, CDR1 is LGHNA and CDR2 is YNFKEQ. This CDR3 has 15 amino acids. The V and J ends lost 3 bases and 5 bases respectively, with 16 bases between them. DNA for the CDR3: TGTGCCAGCAGCCATTTCGGGAATCCGGGGACTGAAGCTTTCTTT. Translation gives CASSHFGNPGTEAFF.

The chain uses TRBV2 and TRBJ1-5, with TRBD1 matching over 7 bases. CDR1 and CDR2 from the germline V gene are SNHLY and FYNNEI. The J segment lost 0 bases and the V segment lost 3 bases, leaving 14 bases of the junction unmatched. The CDR3 consists of 19 residues. CDR3 amino acids: CASSDIDRVEPHSNQPQHF. The CDR3 coding sequence is TGTGCCAGCAGTGATATCGACAGGGTTGAGCCTCATAGCAATCAGCCCCAGCATTTT.

CDR3 region: CASSREQGAGEQFF. CDR3 nucleotides: TGTGCCAGCAGCCGTGAACAGGGGGCGGGGGAGCAGTTCTTC. This chain links TRBV3-1 (or the pseudogene TRBV3-2) with TRBJ2-1; 9 bases match TRBD1. Germline CDR1 and CDR2: LGHDT and YNNKEL (reference sequence). The CDR3 runs 14 residues. Germline trimming cut 4 bases from V and 10 bases from J; bases unmatched to any gene: 8.

The CDR3 DNA sequence: TGTGCCTGGAGTCTATACGCCCCGGGACAGGGAACTGAAGCTTTCTTT. This translates into CAWSLYAPGQGTEAFF. V usage is TRBV30 and J usage is TRBJ1-1, with 9 bases that match TRBD1. With V trimmed by 2 bases and J by 5 bases, 12 bases remained unmatched. Germline CDR1 is GTSNPN and CDR2 is SVGIG (reference sequence). The CDR3 extends over 16 amino acids. The variable domain in full, completed from reference TRBV30 and TRBJ1-1, reads SQTIHQWPATLVQPVGSPLSLECTVEGTSNPNLYWYRQAAGRGLQLLFYSVGIGQISSEVPQNLSASRPQDRQFILSSKKLLLSDSGFYLCAWSLYAPGQGTEAFFGQGTRLTVV.

This chain joins TRBV5-4 and TRBJ1-2; the D gene is possibly TRBD1 (5 bases). The CDR3 covers 16 residues. Germline loops: CDR1 SGHNT, CDR2 YYREEE (reference sequence). V was trimmed by 4 bases and J by 6 bases, leaving 22 bases between them. DNA of the CDR3: TGTGCCAGCAGCCCGTGGGACGCTTCCGAAAGCAATGGCTACACCTTC. It encodes CASSPWDASESNGYTF.

The chain couples TRBV11-2 to TRBJ2-3; D might be TRBD1 or TRBD2, each matching 5 bases. V gave up 5 bases and J gave up 2 bases, with 11 bases separating them. The CDR3 sequence is 14 residues long. The germline V gene has CDR1 SGHAT and CDR2 FQNNGV. CDR3 DNA sequence: TGTGCCAGCAGCCGGGACGGATCCACAGATACGCAGTATTTT. Translated: CASSRDGSTDTQYF.

This sequence joins TRBV5-6 and TRBJ1-2; 7 positions agree with TRBD1. Trimming cost V 5 bases and J 5 bases; bases outside gene matches: 6. The CDR3 loop spans 13 amino acids. Germline assignment: CDR1 SGHDT and CDR2 YYEEEE. The CDR3 nucleotides are TGTGCCAGCAGAGAACAGGGGACTTATGGCTACACCTTC. The encoded protein is CASREQGTYGYTF.

The rearrangement uses TRBV18 and TRBJ2-3; 8 nucleotides agree with TRBD1. This CDR3 contains 15 residues. The trim removed 5 bases at V and 1 base at J, leaving 5 bases unmatched. Germline CDR1 and CDR2: KGHSH and LQKENI. The DNA of the CDR3 is TGTGCCAGCTCAAACTCGGGACAGGGCACAGATACGCAGTATTTT. This translates into CASSNSGQGTDTQYF. The full variable domain, in which reference TRBV18 and TRBJ2-3 provide the parts outside the CDR3, is NAGVMQNPRHLVRRRGQEARLRCSPMKGHSHVYWYRQLPEEGLKFMVYLQKENIIDESGMPKERFSAEFPKEGPSILRIQQVVRGDSAAYFCASSNSGQGTDTQYFGPGTRLTVL.

V and J are TRBV27 and TRBJ1-6, with 8 positions matching TRBD1. The CDR3 sequence is 18 residues long. Germline trimming cut 5 bases from V and 10 bases from J; bases unmatched to any gene: 19. Germline V gene lookup returns CDR1 MNHEY and CDR2 SMNVEV (reference sequence). CDR3 sequence: CASSTDRGQGAYWSPLHF. For the CDR3, the DNA is TGTGCCAGCAGTACTGACAGGGGCCAAGGGGCTTACTGGTCACCCCTCCACTTT.

The chain links TRBV27 to TRBJ1-1, with 10 bases lining up with TRBD1. The CDR3 sequence is 15 residues long. The J segment lost 3 bases and the V segment lost 5 bases, leaving 6 bases of the junction unmatched. CDR1 is MNHEY, CDR2 SMNVEV, per germline (reference sequence). In nucleotides, the CDR3 is TGTGCCAGCAGTCCGGCCGGGACAGGGGACACTGAAGCTTTCTTT. Protein: CASSPAGTGDTEAFF.

The chain recombines TRBV29-1 with TRBJ2-3, with D maybe TRBD1 (5 bases). The germline CDR1 and CDR2 sequences are SQVTM and ANQGSEA. The CDR3 totals 13 residues. Trimming took off 8 bases at V and 0 bases at J, with 12 bases between the two ends. The CDR3 nucleotides read TGCAGCTCTGGGGCCTCTAGCACAGATACGCAGTATTTT. This sequence encodes CSSGASSTDTQYF.

J is TRBJ2-1 and V is TRBV9; D is possibly TRBD2 (5 bases). Trimming removed 0 bases at V and 11 bases at J, with 12 bases between. This CDR3 has 13 amino acids. Per germline, CDR1 SGDLS and CDR2 YYNGEE. The CDR3 region is CASSVATSYQQFF. The DNA of the CDR3 is TGTGCCAGCAGCGTAGCCACTAGTTATCAGCAGTTCTTC.

V and J are TRBV28 and TRBJ2-7; tentatively, D is TRBD1 (5 bases). V lost 7 bases to trimming and J lost 5 bases, with 15 bases between them. The CDR3 contains 13 residues. Germline V lookup: CDR1 MDHEN, CDR2 SYDVKM. The DNA of the CDR3 is TGTGCCAGCACCCCACCAACCAGGGACGAGCAGTACTTC. Its translation is CASTPPTRDEQYF.

This chain's CDR3 is CASSVDPWLRSEQFF. The CDR3 nucleotides are TGTGCCAGCAGCGTAGATCCTTGGCTACGCAGTGAGCAGTTCTTC. The chain joins TRBV9 to TRBJ2-1; D is undetermined. This CDR3 has 15 residues. Germline lookup yields CDR1 SGDLS and CDR2 YYNGEE. V shed 0 bases and J shed 9 bases, with 16 bases lying between them.

The V call is TRBV7-2, the J call TRBJ2-6; D tentatively reads TRBD1 or TRBD2 (5 bases each). Trimming stripped 3 bases from V and 0 bases from J, with 9 bases between. The CDR3 sequence is 16 residues long. CDR1 and CDR2 from the germline V gene are SGHTA and FQGNSA. CDR3 amino acids: CASSFVGTSGANVLTF. CDR3 nucleotides: TGTGCCAGCAGCTTTGTGGGGACCTCTGGGGCCAACGTCCTGACTTTC.

The chain is built from TRBV5-4 and TRBJ1-1; a possible D gene is TRBD1 (5 bases). Germline assignment: CDR1 SGHNT and CDR2 YYREEE (reference sequence). V dropped 0 bases and J dropped 4 bases, with 13 bases sitting between them. The CDR3 is made up of 15 amino acids. CDR3 nucleotides: TGTGCCAGCAGCTTGGGCGGGACCCAGGGCACTGAAGCTTTCTTT. It yields the protein CASSLGGTQGTEAFF. The variable domain in full, completed from reference TRBV5-4 and TRBJ1-1, reads ETGVTQSPTHLIKTRGQQVTLRCSSQSGHNTVSWYQQALGQGPQFIFQYYREEENGRGNFPPRFSGLQFPNYSSELNVNALELDDSALYLCASSLGGTQGTEAFFGQGTRLTVV.

This sequence joins TRBV9 and TRBJ1-3; no reliable D call. CDR3 length equals 15 residues. Trimming shortened V by 1 base and J by 1 base, and 9 bases separated the two germline ends. Germline V gene lookup returns CDR1 SGDLS and CDR2 YYNGEE. Here the CDR3 reads CASSVREGSGNTIYF. Written as DNA, the CDR3 is TGTGCCAGCAGCGTACGTGAGGGTTCTGGAAACACCATATATTTT.

This chain links TRBV2 with TRBJ1-1; possible D gene TRBD1, 5 bases. V dropped 6 bases and J dropped 3 bases, with 23 bases sitting between them. The germline gives CDR1 SNHLY, CDR2 FYNNEI. The CDR3 runs 17 residues. In nucleotides, the CDR3 is TGTGCCAGCAGGGCGACCCCCGCAGGGTGGGGAGACACTGAAGCTTTCTTT. Translating it yields CASRATPAGWGDTEAFF.

This clone has a single count. CDR3 DNA: TGTGCCAGCAGTCAGAGTGGACACCTCCAATCGCCTGGGGCCAACGTCCTGACTTTC. This translates into CASSQSGHLQSPGANVLTF. This chain uses TRBV28 with TRBJ2-6; a weak D match, TRBD1 (5 bases). Per germline, CDR1 MDHEN and CDR2 SYDVKM. V lost 5 bases and J lost 2, with 22 bases in between. This CDR3 region has 19 residues.